A single sample gave rise to the 15 T cell receptor beta chains below, sequenced in a study of shared T cell receptors in the human thymus. Clones were read by immunoSEQ multiplex PCR, and TCRdb kept only the in-frame ones, dropping some. The sample records about 400,000 clones, approximately 95% being singletons. The sequenced material came from thymocytes. These receptors were taken from a human donor.

The rearrangement uses TRBV4-3 and TRBJ2-1; TRBD2 agrees at 8 bases. The germline CDR1 and CDR2 sequences are LGHNA and YSLEER. V lost 1 base to trimming and J lost 6 bases; unmatched junction nucleotides: 8. The CDR3 consists of 16 residues. This CDR3 is CASSQGVSGRFNEQFF. The CDR3 nucleotides read TGCGCCAGCAGCCAAGGGGTCAGCGGGAGATTCAATGAGCAGTTCTTC.

This chain joins TRBV19 and TRBJ2-2; TRBD1 matches at 10 bases. Unmatched junction bases numbered 7, after V lost 2 bases and J lost 1 base. Germline V gene lookup returns CDR1 LNHDA and CDR2 SQIVND (reference sequence). There are 18 residues in the CDR3. The CDR3 protein is CASSIFTRDRGNTGELFF. For the CDR3, the DNA is TGTGCCAGTAGTATATTCACCCGGGACAGGGGGAACACCGGGGAGCTGTTTTTT.

A note on this clone: Other DNA variants within this sample encode the same CDR3. The genes are TRBV5-6 and TRBJ2-3, with D possibly TRBD1 on 6 matching bases. Germline V lookup: CDR1 SGHDT, CDR2 YYEEEE. The CDR3 is 14 amino acids. V was clipped by 2 bases and J by 3 bases, with 10 bases between them. DNA for the CDR3: TGTGCCAGCAGCTTAAGGGGGAAAACAGATACGCAGTATTTT. Residues: CASSLRGKTDTQYF.

This clone was detected a few times. V and J are TRBV21-1 and TRBJ1-2; the D call of TRBD1 is as the table states it, not checked on the DNA. TRBV21-1 is labeled a pseudogene. The CDR3 extends over 12 amino acids. CDR3 residues: CASSKGTGTYTF. The CDR3 coding sequence is TGTGCCAGCAGCAAAGGGACAGGGACCTACACCTTC.

The genes are TRBV4-1 and TRBJ2-7; TRBD1 agrees at 11 bases. The germline CDR1 and CDR2 sequences are MGHRA and YSYEKL. With 4 bases clipped from V and 5 bases from J, the junction kept 19 bases outside the gene matches. The CDR3 consists of 19 residues. The CDR3 sequence is CASSPPFIPDRGQGNEQYF. The CDR3 nucleotides are TGCGCCAGCAGCCCCCCCTTTATCCCGGACAGGGGGCAAGGGAACGAGCAGTACTTC.

This chain joins TRBV27 and TRBJ2-7; 7 bases fit TRBD2. With 2 bases clipped from V and 0 bases from J, the junction kept 1 base outside the gene matches. The germline V gene encodes CDR1 MNHEY and CDR2 SMNVEV (reference sequence). The CDR3 has 14 residues. As DNA, the CDR3 is TGTGCCAGCAGTTTAAGCGGGGCCTCCTACGAGCAGTACTTC. This codes for CASSLSGASYEQYF.

V gene TRBV19 combines with J gene TRBJ2-2; perhaps TRBD1 as D (5 bases). CDR1 is LNHDA, CDR2 SQIVND, per germline (reference sequence). V dropped 7 bases and J dropped 4 bases, with 13 bases sitting between them. This CDR3 is 14 amino acids long. CDR3 in amino acids: CASMTRVATGELFF. For the CDR3, the DNA is TGTGCCAGTATGACCAGGGTGGCCACCGGGGAGCTGTTTTTT.

The chain carries TRBV6-1 and TRBJ1-3; possibly TRBD1 for D (6 bases). The length of the CDR3 is 17 residues. The V gene's germline CDR1 is MNHNS and CDR2 SASEGT. Trimming cost V 3 bases and J 0 bases, with 15 bases left between them. CDR3 protein: CASSESLQGNSGNTIYF. CDR3 bases: TGTGCCAGCAGTGAGAGCCTACAGGGAAACTCTGGAAACACCATATATTTT.

The count of this clone is one. The gene calls are TRBV15 and TRBJ2-3, with a weak D call TRBD1 (5 bases). Deletions cut 11 bases from V and 0 bases from J, with 15 bases between. The germline V gene encodes CDR1 LNHNV and CDR2 YYDKDF (reference sequence). This CDR3 is built from 14 residues. CDR3 DNA sequence: TGTGCCGCAAAAGGGGCAAGAAGCACAGATACGCAGTATTTT. Encoded protein: CAAKGARSTDTQYF.

CDR3 DNA sequence: TGTGCCTGGAGTACCGGACTAGCGGGAAGCACAGATACGCAGTATTTT. Its translation is CAWSTGLAGSTDTQYF. This chain uses TRBV30 with TRBJ2-3, with 12 positions matching TRBD2. Germline-derived CDR1 and CDR2 are GTSNPN and SVGIG (reference sequence). This CDR3 has 16 residues. After removal of 2 bases from V and 0 bases from J, the junction contained 3 bases not matched to a gene.

The gene calls are TRBV27 and TRBJ2-3; 14 nucleotides line up with TRBD2. The CDR3 consists of 18 residues. Germline values: CDR1 MNHEY, CDR2 SMNVEV (reference sequence). V was clipped by 6 bases and J by 5 bases; unmatched bases: 13. This CDR3 reads CASSETSGRASGGDTQYF. DNA for the CDR3: TGTGCCAGCAGCGAGACTAGCGGGAGGGCCTCGGGAGGAGATACGCAGTATTTT.

This chain connects TRBV7-2 to TRBJ2-3; D uncertain. The CDR3 contains 10 residues. The V and J ends lost 3 bases and 8 bases respectively, with 3 bases between them. The germline V gene encodes CDR1 SGHTA and CDR2 FQGNSA. Here the CDR3 reads CASSFGTQYF. DNA for the CDR3: TGTGCCAGCAGCTTCGGTACGCAGTATTTT.

This rearrangement joins TRBV28 to TRBJ2-7, with no clear D. This CDR3 has 14 residues. The germline V and J ends were trimmed by 3 bases and 0 bases, with 9 bases remaining between them. Germline V CDR1 and CDR2: MDHEN, SYDVKM. The CDR3, as DNA: TGTGCCAGCAGTTTCGGTCAGCCCTCCTACGAGCAGTACTTC. Its translation: CASSFGQPSYEQYF.

The rearrangement links TRBV7-6 to TRBJ2-2; either TRBD1 or TRBD2 may fit D (6 bases each). Germline-derived CDR1 and CDR2 are SGHVS and FNYEAQ. There are 20 residues in the CDR3. Trimming pared 1 base from V and 7 bases from J, leaving 28 bases between. CDR3 sequence: CASSLEGGSSALGRGGELFF. CDR3 coding DNA: TGTGCCAGCAGCTTAGAGGGGGGCTCTTCAGCCCTGGGAAGGGGCGGGGAGCTGTTTTTT.

V usage is TRBV28 and J usage is TRBJ1-2; D ambiguous. With 7 bases removed from V and 4 bases from J, the gap between germline ends came to 22 bases. Germline V gives CDR1 MDHEN, CDR2 SYDVKM. The CDR3 runs to 16 residues. Here the CDR3 DNA reads TGTGCCAGCACCCCCTTATGGGCCGAACCTCGCTATGGCTACACCTTC. Translating gives CASTPLWAEPRYGYTF.